This T cell receptor beta chain was identified in a study of T cell responses to AZD1222 COVID-19 vaccine. As for the study in general: Combined were second doses at about 4 or about 12 weeks.

As regards this clone: No antigen is known for it.

Study outcomes and limitations: Spike was spanned by vaccine-associated CD4 TCRs, with dominance at 160-218 and 743-854.

The method was immunoSEQ multiplex PCR; TCRdb's version includes in-frame clones alone and lacks a portion of them. The sample includes 90,000 to 120,000 clones, about 90% of them seen just once. The V segment lost 3 bases and the J segment 3 bases; nucleotides outside the gene matches: 5. This CDR3 comprises 15 residues. Germline V gene lookup returns CDR1 SGHDT and CDR2 YYEEEE. The sequence derives from an adult in good health. J is TRBJ2-2 and V is TRBV5-6; 7 bases fit TRBD2. The material was peripheral blood, obtained on day 0 of AZD1222 vaccination. CDR3 in DNA: TGTGCCAGCAGCTGGGGCCTAGCGGACACCGGGGAGCTGTTTTTT. Translated, it gives CASSWGLADTGELFF.